This T cell receptor beta chain derives from a study of cytomegalovirus exposure and HLA in healthy donors (dated by TCRdb to about 2017). Background for the entire study: An earlier analysis of some 550 of the donors reported more than 250 Gb of sequence data and approximately 110 million unique TCR beta sequences from 150 million to 200 million T cells. An early release that covered about 600 HLA-typed donors contained about 300 gigabases of sequencing data and some 87 million unique TCR sequences. Of the roughly 420 genotyped donors, 81% were placed in the genetic ancestry cluster associated with self-reported Caucasian donors. The aim of the study was to test whether cataloging public T cell receptors could identify signatures of past pathogen exposure. The study used immunosequencing to profile the T cell repertoires of 670 or so subjects and linked those repertoires to cytomegalovirus serostatus. Along with the roughly 670-subject first cohort, a separate validation cohort of around 120 different subjects was used. The study combined high-throughput TCR immunosequencing, statistical association of individual TCRs with disease status, and machine learning to predict cytomegalovirus infection status. A later analysis re-examined previously published TCR beta repertoires from just over 650 donors and added high-resolution HLA genotyping to investigate patterns of TCR occurrence. Rather than drawing on any new phenotypic data, the later analysis identified candidate immune exposures from TCR beta sequences and the way those sequences occurred across donors. An earlier analysis of some 500 of the donors applied high-throughput TCR beta sequencing to assess whether each TCR beta V gene segment acted as functional or pseudogenic. Donor age, sex, ethnicity and CMV serostatus were collected together with the repertoire data. Genome-wide SNP genotypes for about 60% of the roughly 700 donors were used in a later genetic analysis, which treated that subset as a discovery cohort. All discovery cohort repertoires had been generated using a single sequencing platform. HLA typing included class I and class II loci at four-digit resolution. Typing coverage differed by locus: A, B, C, DRB1 and DQB1 were typed in roughly 629-630 donors, DQA1 in about 500, DPA1 in approximately 610, and DPB1 in approximately 450. About five DR-DQ haplotypes were treated as single units for association and clustering because of strong linkage in the cohort. Among 300 to 500 genotyped donors of the cohort, an average of around 240,000 unique TCR beta nucleotide sequences was sequenced per donor, of which about 19% were non-productive. The investigation overall reported the following: Specific HLA alleles were associated with over 15,000 TCR beta sequences at a false discovery rate of 0.05 in a later analysis. Some IMGT-functional V segments, including TRBV6-2 and TRBV6-3, could not be distinguished by the 87-base-pair reads and were therefore excluded. According to the authors, the approach could potentially be generalized to other disease states and immunological phenotypes. HLA typing was unavailable for some donors at each locus, so association tests used only the typed subset. Because counts were too low, roughly 18 rarely observed V segments, including chromosome 9 orphons, were left out of the earlier analysis of about 500 of the donors. Broadly in line with IMGT annotations, most TCR beta V segments showed up in productive rearrangements about 90% or about 30% of the time in an earlier analysis of about 500 of the donors. Three of the identified cytomegalovirus-associated TCR beta chains were confirmed in vitro to be specific for cytomegalovirus antigens. A further reported finding was that TCR beta sequences accurately predicted the HLA-A and HLA-B alleles for most subjects in the first cohort. Most CMV-associated TCR beta chains appeared to be HLA-restricted in a later analysis, and the HLA associations seemed to be driven largely by CMV exposure. Most TCR sequences were seen in very few donors, while some public TCRs were found in many individuals. A total of around 150 TCR beta chains were listed by the study as associated with cytomegalovirus. Only TCR beta chains were sequenced in this cohort, and the absence of alpha or paired-chain data limited detectable features. An association between a missense DCLRE1C variant and V-gene and J-gene trimming of TCR beta chains was found in a later genetic analysis and replicated in an independent cohort. A cluster of highly shared sequence variants was judged likely to represent a technical artifact of the sequencing pipeline. A later analysis found that TCR association rates varied across HLA loci, with DRB1 alleles showing the most associated TCRs and HLA-C alleles the fewest. Cytomegalovirus status was reported to be diagnosed by the classifier with high specificity and sensitivity in both the original and validation cohorts. Linkage disequilibrium might explain the correlated functional status among segregating V segments, but an unknown experimental factor could not be excluded. The presence/absence analyses assumed that sequencing depth was roughly uniform across donors, and that assumption may not be true. In a later analysis, HLA-associated TCR beta chains showed more clonal expansion and lower generation probabilities than non-associated chains that were equally common. Assigning TCR associations to individual alleles was difficult when HLA alleles, especially DR and DQ, strongly co-occurred. Compared with the roughly 700-donor mean, donors in an Asian-associated ancestry cluster had fewer N-insertions in productive TCRs, according to a later genetic analysis. A later analysis reported that several top co-occurrence clusters appeared linked to parvovirus B19, influenza, CMV and Epstein-Barr virus. Immune exposure information for the cohort was limited to CMV serostatus.

Comment on this clone: Its antigen remains undetermined. It has no much larger one-base neighbor in the sample; base qualities were not kept.

Taken from cysteine to phenylalanine, the CDR3 has 13 residues. The CDR3 DNA has 39 bases and is translated from base 1. From the germline V gene, CDR1 is SGHVS and CDR2 is FQNEAQ. V is pared back by 2 bases and J by 5 bases, with 9 bases lying between the germline termini. The cohort was made up of approximately 670 healthy bone marrow donors. At the time of sampling, all cohort members were nominally healthy, though unrecorded immune exposures were likely present. The donor tested CMV seropositive and was one of the 289 seropositive cohort members. A peripheral blood sample was provided by each donor, and peripheral blood mononuclear cells were used for TCR beta sequencing. The Qiagen DNeasy Blood Extraction Kit was used to extract genomic DNA from the blood cell samples. The library relied on the immunoSEQ multiplex PCR assay. A mixture of 60 forward primers for TCR Vbeta segments and 13 reverse primers for TCR Jbeta segments was used in the multiplex PCR. The CDR3 region of rearranged TCR beta genes was amplified from genomic DNA with a multiplex PCR assay. Amplified TCR beta libraries were sequenced as 87-base-pair reads on the Illumina HiSeq System. The paper's data handling went like this. A later analysis counted 75 million to 100 million unique TCR beta chains across the 650 to 700 repertoires, and 9.5 million to 11 million of these chains were shared by at least two donors. A nearest-neighbor algorithm error-corrected the raw reads and collapsed the reads into unique sequences, merging closely related sequences to remove PCR and sequencing errors. CDR3 sequences were aligned to IMGT reference sequences to assign V, D and J gene segments. For a sequence to be retained, a match of at least six nucleotides was required to both a V gene segment and a J gene segment. A rearrangement was called productive if the CDR3 had no stop codons and remained in frame with V and J, and every other rearrangement was called non-productive. Following IMGT convention, CDR3 was defined as the stretch from the second conserved V-encoded cysteine to the conserved J-encoded phenylalanine. The earlier analysis of 500 to 600 of the donors excluded sequences that lacked an unambiguous match to a single V gene segment. In an earlier analysis of a few hundred of the donors, V segments were called functional above 56.7% productive rearrangements and were called segregating when the between-donor standard deviation exceeded 5%. A statistical classification framework was developed to diagnose cytomegalovirus status using the catalog of TCR beta chain sequences. A later analysis assigned V and J genes by comparing TCR nucleotide sequences with IMGT/GENE-DB human TR gene sequences. A later analysis assigned CDR3 sequences and most-parsimonious VDJ recombination scenarios with the TCRdist pipeline. A later analysis defined each TCR beta chain by its CDR3 amino acid sequence plus V-gene family, and excluded reads lacking a unique V-gene family. A later analysis removed 550 to 700 highly shared, low-generation-probability nucleotide sequences to deal with suspected cross-contamination and a sequencing artifact. In a later analysis, a clonal expansion index was calculated for each public chain from normalized within-repertoire ranks of inferred template counts. In a later analysis, generation probabilities were computed with a VDJ recombination model fitted to out-of-frame rearrangements, and the resulting probabilities were checked against IGoR. Hypergeometric tests were used in a later analysis to score TCR-TCR, TCR-HLA and TCR-CMV co-occurrence, with a repertoire-size bias correction applied to the TCR pairs. To estimate false discovery rates, a later analysis permuted the HLA or CMV assignments 20 times. In a later analysis, co-occurring TCRs were grouped using DBSCAN, with TCRdist sequence similarity added in when clustering inside HLA-allele-positive subsets. Co-occurrence clustering excluded repertoires with fewer than 30,000 or more than 120,000 public chains, plus five with anomalous nucleotide sharing. What TCRdb holds here is the immuneACCESS table cut down to in-frame rearrangements. Part of the clones is not present; checked against another copy, under half of the missing clones reflect an unresolved V gene, and the others are unexplained. That table gives V, J and clone size, and the DNA gave D and trimming. Here the sample has 150,000 to 200,000 clones; nearly 70% occur a single time. The ten biggest clones cover 10% of the sample.

The sequence came from a man in his thirties or forties in good health and CMV-seropositive. The receptor chain draws on TRBV7-8 and TRBJ1-2; 5 matching bases give a weak D call of TRBD1. Source material: PBMCs. The DNA reads TGTGCCAGCAGCTTACCTACAGGATATGGCTACACCTTC. It specifies CASSLPTGYGYTF.